This T cell receptor beta chain was sequenced in a study of CD8 T cells in ankylosing spondylitis. Study results and caveats: Under 10 highly homologous variants formed a TCR beta motif that appeared characteristic of ankylosing spondylitis blood. CD8+ disease-linked clones were present at relatively low frequencies in blood.

About this clonotype itself: Its antigen is as yet unknown.

Quantitative barcoded 5'-RACE was used to prepare TCR beta libraries. TCRdb re-derived calls from the 5' RACE reads in MiXCR, one entry per CDR3 protein. The sample yields 200,000 to 250,000 distinct CDR3 sequences, roughly 26% seen once. The sequenced material came from blood, either unsorted or a sorted T cell fraction (not recorded which). The sequence was obtained from a male donor with ankylosing spondylitis or in good health (not recorded which).

Here the CDR3 DNA reads TGCAGTGCTAGAGATCCCCGGGGCGGGGATTCCTACGAGCAGTACTTC. Translating it yields CSARDPRGGDSYEQYF. The chain has TRBV20-1 and TRBJ2-7; D possibly corresponds to TRBD2 (6 bases). Trimming stripped 0 bases from V and 1 base from J, with 16 bases between. The CDR3 consists of 16 residues. The germline gives CDR1 DFQATT, CDR2 SNEGSKA (reference sequence).